This T cell receptor beta chain was captured in a study of blood T cell repertoires in COVID-19. Repertoires were generated with immunoSEQ multiplex PCR, while TCRdb's copy carries only in-frame clones and drops some. The data show about 250,000 clones, about 80% seen once. The V end lost 4 bases, the J end lost 4 bases, and 14 bases lay between the germline ends. Germline CDR1 is SGHRS and CDR2 is YFSETQ. The CDR3 sequence is 14 residues long. This clonotype was obtained from a person aged 70 to 80 with COVID-19, enrolled during active disease. Sequencing was done on a sample of peripheral blood. The chain employs TRBV5-1 and TRBJ1-1, with a tentative D call TRBD1 (5 bases). CDR3 DNA: TGCGCCAGCAGCACCCAGGGAGGTGGCACTGAAGCTTTCTTT. It is translated as CASSTQGGGTEAFF.